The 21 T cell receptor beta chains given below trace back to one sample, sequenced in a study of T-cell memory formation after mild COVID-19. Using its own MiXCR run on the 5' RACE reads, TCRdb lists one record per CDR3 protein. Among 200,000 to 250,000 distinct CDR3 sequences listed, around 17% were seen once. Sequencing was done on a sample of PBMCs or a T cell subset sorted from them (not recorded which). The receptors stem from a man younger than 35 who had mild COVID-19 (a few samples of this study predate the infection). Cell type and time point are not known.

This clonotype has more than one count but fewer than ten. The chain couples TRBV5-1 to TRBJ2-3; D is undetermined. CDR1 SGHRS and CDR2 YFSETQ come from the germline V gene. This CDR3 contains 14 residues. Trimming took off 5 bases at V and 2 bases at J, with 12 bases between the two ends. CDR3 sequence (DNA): TGCGCCAGCAGTGACACCTACCCCACAGATACGCAGTATTTT. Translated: CASSDTYPTDTQYF.

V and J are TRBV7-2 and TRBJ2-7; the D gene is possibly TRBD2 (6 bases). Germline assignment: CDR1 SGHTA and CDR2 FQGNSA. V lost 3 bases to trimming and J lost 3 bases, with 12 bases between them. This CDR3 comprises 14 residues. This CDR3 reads CASSLAGPSYEQYV. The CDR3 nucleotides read TGTGCCAGCAGCTTGGCGGGACCCAGCTACGAGCAGTACGTC.

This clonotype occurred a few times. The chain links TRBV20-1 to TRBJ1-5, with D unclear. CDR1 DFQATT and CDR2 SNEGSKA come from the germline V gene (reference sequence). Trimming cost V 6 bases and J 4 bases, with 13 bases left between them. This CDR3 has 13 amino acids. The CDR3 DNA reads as TGCAGTGCACGACTCGATGGGAATCAGCCCCAGCATTTT. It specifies CSARLDGNQPQHF.

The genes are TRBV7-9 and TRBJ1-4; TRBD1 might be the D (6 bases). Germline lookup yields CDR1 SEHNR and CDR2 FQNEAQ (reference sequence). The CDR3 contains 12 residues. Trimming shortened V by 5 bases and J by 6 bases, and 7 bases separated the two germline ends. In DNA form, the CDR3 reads TGTGCCAGCAGCGGGGGGCATGAAAAACTGTTTTTT. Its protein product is CASSGGHEKLFF.

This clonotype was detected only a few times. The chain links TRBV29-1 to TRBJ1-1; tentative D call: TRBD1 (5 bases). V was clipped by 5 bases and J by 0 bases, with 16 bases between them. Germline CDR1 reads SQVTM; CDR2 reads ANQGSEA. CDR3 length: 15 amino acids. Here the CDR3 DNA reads TGCAGCGTTTTCCGGGACGGTAGCCTGAACACTGAAGCTTTCTTT. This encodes CSVFRDGSLNTEAFF.

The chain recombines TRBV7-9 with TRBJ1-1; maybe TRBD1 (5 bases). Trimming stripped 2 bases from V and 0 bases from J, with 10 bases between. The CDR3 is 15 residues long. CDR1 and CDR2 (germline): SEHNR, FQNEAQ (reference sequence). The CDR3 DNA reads TGTGCCAGCAGCTTAAGGCAGGGACTGAACACTGAAGCTTTCTTT. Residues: CASSLRQGLNTEAFF.

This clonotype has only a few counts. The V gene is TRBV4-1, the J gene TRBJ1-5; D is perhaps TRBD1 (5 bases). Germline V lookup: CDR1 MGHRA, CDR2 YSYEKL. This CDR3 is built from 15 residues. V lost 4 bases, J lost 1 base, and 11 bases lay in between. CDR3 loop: CASSLRERSNQPQHF. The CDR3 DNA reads TGCGCCAGCAGCCTCAGGGAGAGGAGCAATCAGCCCCAGCATTTT.

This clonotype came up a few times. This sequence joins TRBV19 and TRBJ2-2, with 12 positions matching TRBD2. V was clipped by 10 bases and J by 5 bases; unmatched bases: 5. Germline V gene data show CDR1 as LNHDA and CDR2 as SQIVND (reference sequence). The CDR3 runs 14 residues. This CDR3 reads CATRTSGETGELFF. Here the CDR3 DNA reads TGTGCCACCCGGACTAGCGGGGAAACCGGGGAGCTGTTTTTT.

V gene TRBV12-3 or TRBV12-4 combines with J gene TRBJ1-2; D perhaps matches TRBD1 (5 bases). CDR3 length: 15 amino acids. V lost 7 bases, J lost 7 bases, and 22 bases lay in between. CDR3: CASTILGGVTTGYTF. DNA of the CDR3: TGTGCCAGCACCATCCTGGGGGGGGTGACTACTGGCTACACCTTC.

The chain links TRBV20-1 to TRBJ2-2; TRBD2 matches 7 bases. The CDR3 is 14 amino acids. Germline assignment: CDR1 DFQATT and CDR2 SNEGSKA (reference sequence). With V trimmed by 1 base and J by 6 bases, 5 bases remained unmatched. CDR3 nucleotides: TGCAGTGCTAGAGGCGATGGACTAGCCGGGGAGCTGTTTTTT. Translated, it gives CSARGDGLAGELFF.

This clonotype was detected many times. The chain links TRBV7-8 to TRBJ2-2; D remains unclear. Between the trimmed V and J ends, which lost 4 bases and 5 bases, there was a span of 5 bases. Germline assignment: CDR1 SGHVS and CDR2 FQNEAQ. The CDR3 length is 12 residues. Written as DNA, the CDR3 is TGTGCCAGCAGCTCAGATACCGGGGAGCTGTTTTTT. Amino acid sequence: CASSSDTGELFF.

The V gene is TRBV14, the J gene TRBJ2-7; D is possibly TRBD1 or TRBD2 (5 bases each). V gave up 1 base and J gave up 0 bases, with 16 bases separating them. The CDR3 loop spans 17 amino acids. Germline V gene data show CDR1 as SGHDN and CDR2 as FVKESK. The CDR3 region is CASSQAGTATRSYEQYV. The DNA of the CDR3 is TGTGCCAGCAGCCAAGCCGGGACCGCTACCCGCTCCTACGAGCAGTACGTC.

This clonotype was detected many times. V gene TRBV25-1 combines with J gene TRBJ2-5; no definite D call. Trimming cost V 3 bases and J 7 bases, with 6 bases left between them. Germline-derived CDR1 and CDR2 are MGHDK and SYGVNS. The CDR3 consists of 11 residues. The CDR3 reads CASSDRGTQYF. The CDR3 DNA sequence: TGTGCCAGCAGTGATCGTGGGACCCAGTACTTC.

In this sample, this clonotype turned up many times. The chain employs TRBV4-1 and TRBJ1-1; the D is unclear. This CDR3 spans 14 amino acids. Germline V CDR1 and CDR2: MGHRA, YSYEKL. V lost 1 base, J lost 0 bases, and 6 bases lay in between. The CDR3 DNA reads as TGCGCCAGCAGCCAAGGACTTCTGAACACTGAAGCTTTCTTT. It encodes CASSQGLLNTEAFF.

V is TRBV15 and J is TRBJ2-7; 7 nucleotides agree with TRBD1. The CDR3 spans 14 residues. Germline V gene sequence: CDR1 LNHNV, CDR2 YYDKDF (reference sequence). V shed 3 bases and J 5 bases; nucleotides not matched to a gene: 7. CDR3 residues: CATSRHRGRNEQYV. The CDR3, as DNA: TGTGCCACCAGCAGGCACAGGGGTCGCAACGAGCAGTACGTC.

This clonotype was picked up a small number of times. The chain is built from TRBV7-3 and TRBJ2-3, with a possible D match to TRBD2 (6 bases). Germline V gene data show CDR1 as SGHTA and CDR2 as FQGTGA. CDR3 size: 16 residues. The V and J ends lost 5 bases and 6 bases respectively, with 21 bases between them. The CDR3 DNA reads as TGTGCCAGCAGCCTACGGGGGACTGGTACTCGGGATACGCAGTATTTT. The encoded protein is CASSLRGTGTRDTQYF. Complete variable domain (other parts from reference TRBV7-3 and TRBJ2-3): GAGVSQTPSNKVTEKGKYVELRCDPISGHTALYWYRQSLGQGPEFLIYFQGTGAADDSGLPNDRFFAVRPEGSVSTLKIQRTERGDSAVYLCASSLRGTGTRDTQYFGPGTRLTVL.

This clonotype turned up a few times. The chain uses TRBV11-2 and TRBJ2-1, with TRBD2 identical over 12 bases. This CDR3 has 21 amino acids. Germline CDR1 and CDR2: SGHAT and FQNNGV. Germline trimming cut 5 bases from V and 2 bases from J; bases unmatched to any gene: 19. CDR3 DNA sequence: TGTGCCAGCAGCGGTCGGACTAGCGGGGAGGAGTTTCAAGTGACCTACAATGAGCAGTTCTTC. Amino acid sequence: CASSGRTSGEEFQVTYNEQFF.

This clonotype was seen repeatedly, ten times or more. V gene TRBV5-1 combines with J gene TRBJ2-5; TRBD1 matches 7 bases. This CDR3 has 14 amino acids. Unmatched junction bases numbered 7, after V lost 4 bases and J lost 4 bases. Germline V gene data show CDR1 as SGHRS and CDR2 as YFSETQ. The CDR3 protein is CASSPGDSSETQYF. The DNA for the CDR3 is TGCGCCAGCAGCCCAGGGGACAGTTCAGAGACCCAGTACTTC.

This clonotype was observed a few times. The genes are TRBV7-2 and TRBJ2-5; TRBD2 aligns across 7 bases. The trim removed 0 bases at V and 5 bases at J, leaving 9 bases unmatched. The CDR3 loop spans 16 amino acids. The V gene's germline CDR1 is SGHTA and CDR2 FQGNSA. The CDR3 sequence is CASSLAGRYSGETQYF. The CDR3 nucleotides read TGTGCCAGCAGCTTAGCCGGGAGGTACTCGGGGGAGACCCAGTACTTC.

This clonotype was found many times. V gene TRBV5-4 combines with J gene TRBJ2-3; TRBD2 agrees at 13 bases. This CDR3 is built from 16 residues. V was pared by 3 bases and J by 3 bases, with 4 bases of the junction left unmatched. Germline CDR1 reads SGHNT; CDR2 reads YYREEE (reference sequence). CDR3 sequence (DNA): TGTGCCAGCAGCTCGGGACTAGCGGGGAGTACAGATACGCAGTATTTT. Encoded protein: CASSSGLAGSTDTQYF.

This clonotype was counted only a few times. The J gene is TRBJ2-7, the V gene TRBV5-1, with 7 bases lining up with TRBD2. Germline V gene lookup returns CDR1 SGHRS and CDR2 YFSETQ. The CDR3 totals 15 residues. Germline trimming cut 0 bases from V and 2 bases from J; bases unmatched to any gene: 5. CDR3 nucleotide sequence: TGCGCCAGCAGCTTGGACGGGGAGGGCCCCTACGAGCAGTACGTC. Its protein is CASSLDGEGPYEQYV.